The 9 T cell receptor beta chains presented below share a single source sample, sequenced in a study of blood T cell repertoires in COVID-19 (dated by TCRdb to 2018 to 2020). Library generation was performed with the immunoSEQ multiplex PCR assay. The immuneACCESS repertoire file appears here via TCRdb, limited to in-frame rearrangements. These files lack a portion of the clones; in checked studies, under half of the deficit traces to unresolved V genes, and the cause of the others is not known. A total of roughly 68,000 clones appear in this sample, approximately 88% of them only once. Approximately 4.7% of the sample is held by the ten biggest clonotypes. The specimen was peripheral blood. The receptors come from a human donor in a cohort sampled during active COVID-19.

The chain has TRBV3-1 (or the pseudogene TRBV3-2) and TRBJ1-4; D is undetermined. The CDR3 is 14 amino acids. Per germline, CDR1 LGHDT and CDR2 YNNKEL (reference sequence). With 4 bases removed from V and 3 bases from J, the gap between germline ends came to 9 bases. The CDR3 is CASSPSYANEKLFF. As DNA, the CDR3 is TGTGCCAGCAGCCCGAGCTATGCTAATGAAAAACTGTTTTTT.

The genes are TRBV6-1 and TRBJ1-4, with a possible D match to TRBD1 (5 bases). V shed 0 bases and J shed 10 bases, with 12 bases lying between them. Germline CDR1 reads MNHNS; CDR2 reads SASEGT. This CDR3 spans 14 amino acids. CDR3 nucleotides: TGTGCCAGCAGTGAAGCGCTCAGGGCCGGAAAACTGTTTTTT. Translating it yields CASSEALRAGKLFF.

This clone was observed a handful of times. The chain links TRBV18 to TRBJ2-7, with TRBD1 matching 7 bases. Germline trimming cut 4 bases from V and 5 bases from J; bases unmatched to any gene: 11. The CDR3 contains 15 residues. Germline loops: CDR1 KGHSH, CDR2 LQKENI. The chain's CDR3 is CASSQGQATVHEQYF. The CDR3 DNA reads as TGTGCCAGCTCACAAGGACAGGCGACTGTACACGAGCAGTACTTC.

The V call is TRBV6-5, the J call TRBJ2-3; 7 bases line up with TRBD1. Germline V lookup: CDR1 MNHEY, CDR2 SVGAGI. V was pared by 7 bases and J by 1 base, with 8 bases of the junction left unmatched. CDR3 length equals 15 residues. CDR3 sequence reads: CASTKTGVGTDTQYF. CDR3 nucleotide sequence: TGTGCCAGCACCAAAACAGGGGTCGGCACAGATACGCAGTATTTT.

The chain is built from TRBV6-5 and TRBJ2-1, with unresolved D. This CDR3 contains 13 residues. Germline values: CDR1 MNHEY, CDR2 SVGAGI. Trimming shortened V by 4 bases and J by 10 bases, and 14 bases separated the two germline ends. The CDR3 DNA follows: TGTGCCAGCAGTTCATCTCTCTTCAGGGAGCAGTTCTTC. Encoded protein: CASSSSLFREQFF.

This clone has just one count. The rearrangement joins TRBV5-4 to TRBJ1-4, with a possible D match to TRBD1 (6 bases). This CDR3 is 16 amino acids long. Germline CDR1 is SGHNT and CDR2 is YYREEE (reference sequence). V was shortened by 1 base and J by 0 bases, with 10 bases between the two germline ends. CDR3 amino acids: CASSLQGSATNEKLFF. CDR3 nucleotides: TGTGCCAGCAGCTTGCAGGGGTCTGCAACTAATGAAAAACTGTTTTTT.

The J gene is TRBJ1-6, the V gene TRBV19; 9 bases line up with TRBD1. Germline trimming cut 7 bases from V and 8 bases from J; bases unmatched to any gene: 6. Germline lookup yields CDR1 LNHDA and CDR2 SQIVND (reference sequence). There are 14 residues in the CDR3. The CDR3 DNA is TGTGCCAGTAATAAGCGGGACAGGGATTCACCCCTCCACTTT. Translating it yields CASNKRDRDSPLHF. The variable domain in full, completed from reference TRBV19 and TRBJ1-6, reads DGGITQSPKYLFRKEGQNVTLSCEQNLNHDAMYWYRQDPGQGLRLIYYSQIVNDFQKGDIAEGYSVSREKKESFPLTVTSAQKNPTAFYLCASNKRDRDSPLHFGNGTRLTVT.

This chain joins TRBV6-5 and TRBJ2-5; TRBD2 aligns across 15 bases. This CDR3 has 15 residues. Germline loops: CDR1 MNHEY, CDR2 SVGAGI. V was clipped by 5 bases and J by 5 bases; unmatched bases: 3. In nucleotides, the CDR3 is TGTGCCAGCAGTACAGGGACTAGCGGGAGGGAGACCCAGTACTTC. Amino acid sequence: CASSTGTSGRETQYF.

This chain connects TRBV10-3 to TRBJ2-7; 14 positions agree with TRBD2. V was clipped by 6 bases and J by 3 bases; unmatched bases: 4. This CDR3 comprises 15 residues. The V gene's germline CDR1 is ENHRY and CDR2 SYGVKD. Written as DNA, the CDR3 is TGTGCCATCAGCGGGACTAGCGGGAGCGTCTACGAGCAGTACTTC. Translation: CAISGTSGSVYEQYF.